The 18 T cell receptor beta chains below all came from one sample that was sequenced in a study of neurological immune-mediated disorders. Via MiXCR, TCRdb re-called the 5' RACE reads, giving one row per CDR3 protein. The sample yields tens of thousands of distinct CDR3 sequences, under 30% seen once. The sample was PBMCs. All receptors come from a woman in her 70s in good health.

The chain uses TRBV5-1 and TRBJ2-2, with 7 positions matching TRBD1. Germline-derived CDR1 and CDR2 are SGHRS and YFSETQ. This CDR3 comprises 15 residues. The J segment lost 0 bases and the V segment lost 5 bases, leaving 4 bases of the junction unmatched. CDR3 amino acids: CASRSTGTNTGELFF. In DNA, the CDR3 is TGCGCCAGCAGGTCGACAGGGACGAACACCGGGGAGCTGTTTTTT.

This clonotype was seen many times. The V gene is TRBV5-1, the J gene TRBJ2-3; a possible D gene is TRBD1 (5 bases). Germline V lookup: CDR1 SGHRS, CDR2 YFSETQ. Trimming shortened V by 6 bases and J by 0 bases, and 14 bases separated the two germline ends. The CDR3 covers 15 residues. Written as DNA, the CDR3 is TGCGCCAGCACGCCAGGGTCAGCTAGCACAGATACGCAGTATTTT. Translated: CASTPGSASTDTQYF.

Ten or more counts support this clonotype. The chain employs TRBV7-2 and TRBJ2-2; 14 bases fit TRBD2. Per germline, CDR1 SGHTA and CDR2 FQGNSA. V lost 3 bases and J lost 6; bases outside the gene matches: 3. The CDR3 sequence is 16 residues long. CDR3 in DNA: TGTGCCAGCAGCTTCCGACTAGCGGGAGGGCCCGGGGAGCTGTTTTTT. This codes for CASSFRLAGGPGELFF.

This chain uses TRBV5-1 with TRBJ2-1, with TRBD2 matching 10 bases. With 3 bases clipped from V and 9 bases from J, the junction kept 6 bases outside the gene matches. The CDR3 is 14 residues long. The germline V gene encodes CDR1 SGHRS and CDR2 YFSETQ. DNA of the CDR3: TGCGCCAGCAGCTGGCGGACTAGCGGCTTTGAGCAGTTCTTC. It yields the protein CASSWRTSGFEQFF.

To note about this clonotype: A single base separates this from a much larger clone, so it may be a read error. The J gene is TRBJ2-3, the V gene TRBV20-1; D gene unclear. Germline values: CDR1 DFQATT, CDR2 SNEGSKA (reference sequence). CDR3 size: 14 residues. Trimming shortened V by 4 bases and J by 3 bases, and 14 bases separated the two germline ends. The CDR3 DNA sequence: TGCAGTGCTAAGAACCCCCCCAGTACAGATACGCAGTATTTT. Its translation: CSAKNPPSTDTQYF.

This chain links TRBV6-6 with TRBJ2-3; 7 bases line up with TRBD2. The CDR3 loop spans 15 amino acids. Germline CDR1 and CDR2: MNHNY and SVGAGI (reference sequence). With 5 bases clipped from V and 0 bases from J, the junction kept 5 bases outside the gene matches. CDR3 nucleotides: TGTGCCAGCAGTCTGCCAGCGGGGAGCACAGATACGCAGTATTTT. It translates to CASSLPAGSTDTQYF.

This clonotype was counted many times. The chain couples TRBV5-1 to TRBJ2-2; 9 bases map to TRBD2. The CDR3 spans 18 residues. V was clipped by 0 bases and J by 6 bases; unmatched bases: 12. In germline, CDR1 is SGHRS, CDR2 YFSETQ. The CDR3 loop reads CASSLDSRGRAGSGELFF. The CDR3 DNA reads as TGCGCCAGCAGCTTGGACTCACGCGGGAGGGCCGGGTCCGGGGAGCTGTTTTTT.

This clonotype was counted ten times or more. The V gene is TRBV5-1, the J gene TRBJ1-2; D call uncertain. This CDR3 spans 14 amino acids. Per the germline V gene, CDR1 is SGHRS and CDR2 is YFSETQ. V was cut by 0 bases and J by 4 bases, with 10 bases left in between. CDR3 region: CASSLGASLYGYTF. The CDR3 DNA sequence: TGCGCCAGCAGCTTGGGGGCCAGCCTCTATGGCTACACCTTC. The full variable domain, with the rest looked up from reference TRBV5-1 and TRBJ1-2, is KAGVTQTPRYLIKTRGQQVTLSCSPISGHRSVSWYQQTPGQGLQFLFEYFSETQRNKGNFPGRFSGRQFSNSRSEMNVSTLELGDSALYLCASSLGASLYGYTFGSGTRLTVV.

At least ten counts were recorded for this clonotype. The J gene is TRBJ2-7, the V gene TRBV4-3; 11 positions agree with TRBD2. Germline assignment: CDR1 LGHNA and CDR2 YSLEER. The CDR3 sequence is 16 residues long. The junction had 4 bases not matched to a gene; V was cut back by 0 bases and J by 3 bases. Written as DNA, the CDR3 is TGCGCCAGCAGCCAAGAGACTAGCGGGGATTTCTACGAGCAGTACTTC. Amino acids: CASSQETSGDFYEQYF.

The sample holds many counts of this clonotype. The chain carries TRBV20-1 and TRBJ2-1; 9 nucleotides line up with TRBD2. V gave up 3 bases and J gave up 3 bases; unmatched junction bases: 9. This CDR3 is 16 amino acids long. Germline V gene sequence: CDR1 DFQATT, CDR2 SNEGSKA (reference sequence). Here the CDR3 DNA reads TGCAGTGCTAGTCCCCCACTAGCGGGTAACTACAATGAGCAGTTCTTC. Translating it yields CSASPPLAGNYNEQFF.

The chain employs TRBV5-1 and TRBJ2-3, with TRBD2 as a possible D gene (6 bases). Germline CDR1 is SGHRS and CDR2 is YFSETQ. The V end was cut by 0 bases, the J end by 5 bases, with 19 bases between. The CDR3 contains 17 residues. Here the CDR3 DNA reads TGCGCCAGCAGCTTGGCTTACATCGGGGGTGGAGAAGATACGCAGTATTTT. Its protein product is CASSLAYIGGGEDTQYF.

This clonotype was observed many times. The chain carries TRBV7-6 and TRBJ2-1; possibly TRBD1 or TRBD2 for D (5 bases each). Germline values: CDR1 SGHVS, CDR2 FNYEAQ. The CDR3 loop spans 13 amino acids. V was trimmed by 4 bases and J by 10 bases, leaving 14 bases between them. CDR3 DNA: TGTGCCAGCAGCTCGGGGCCGGCTGGGGAGCAGTTCTTC. Translation: CASSSGPAGEQFF.

This rearrangement joins TRBV19 to TRBJ1-5; D gene unclear. CDR1 and CDR2 (germline): LNHDA, SQIVND (reference sequence). Trimming removed 6 bases at V and 6 bases at J, with 12 bases between. The CDR3 totals 13 residues. Here the CDR3 reads CASSRDVRQPQHF. The CDR3 region has the DNA TGTGCCAGTAGCAGAGACGTCCGTCAGCCCCAGCATTTT.

This clonotype was seen more than once but under ten times. The chain recombines TRBV5-4 with TRBJ2-4; no firm D call. CDR3 length: 15 amino acids. Trimming stripped 1 base from V and 5 bases from J, with 13 bases between. CDR1 and CDR2 (germline): SGHNT, YYREEE (reference sequence). CDR3: CASSLPGRWENIQYF. The DNA for the CDR3 is TGTGCCAGCAGCTTGCCCGGGCGGTGGGAAAACATTCAGTACTTC. Drawing the rest from reference TRBV5-4 and TRBJ2-4, the complete variable domain is ETGVTQSPTHLIKTRGQQVTLRCSSQSGHNTVSWYQQALGQGPQFIFQYYREEENGRGNFPPRFSGLQFPNYSSELNVNALELDDSALYLCASSLPGRWENIQYFGAGTRLSVL.

This clonotype was recorded at least ten times. The chain uses TRBV5-1 and TRBJ2-2; tentative D call: TRBD2 (6 bases). Trimming shortened V by 4 bases and J by 6 bases, and 16 bases separated the two germline ends. Germline V gene data show CDR1 as SGHRS and CDR2 as YFSETQ. This CDR3 contains 15 residues. In DNA, the CDR3 is TGCGCCAGCAGCCTGGGACTCCCTTTGCCCGGGGAGCTGTTTTTT. It is translated as CASSLGLPLPGELFF.

This clonotype was observed many times. This sequence joins TRBV7-9 and TRBJ1-4; D unresolved. The CDR3 has 11 residues. Per the germline V gene, CDR1 is SEHNR and CDR2 is FQNEAQ (reference sequence). V dropped 5 bases and J dropped 7 bases, with 5 bases sitting between them. CDR3 DNA: TGTGCCAGCAGCCTTAGTGAAAAACTGTTTTTT. Translating it yields CASSLSEKLFF.

This clonotype was seen more than once but under ten times. The rearrangement uses TRBV11-2 and TRBJ2-3; D is possibly TRBD1 or TRBD2 (5 bases each). The ends were cut back, 4 bases at V and 1 base at J, with 15 bases in the middle. CDR3 length equals 16 residues. The germline gives CDR1 SGHAT, CDR2 FQNNGV. The CDR3 is CASSSRLRGRTDTQYF. The CDR3 nucleotides read TGTGCCAGCAGCTCAAGACTCCGGGGACGCACAGATACGCAGTATTTT.

This clonotype was picked up many times. The genes are TRBV5-1 and TRBJ2-1; 7 bases match TRBD2. The CDR3 contains 17 residues. Germline V gives CDR1 SGHRS, CDR2 YFSETQ. The V gene end was trimmed by 0 bases and the J gene end by 9 bases; junction bases not matched to a gene: 15. The CDR3 spells CASSLEFGSGTGGEQFF. The CDR3 DNA reads TGCGCCAGCAGCTTGGAATTCGGGAGCGGGACGGGGGGTGAGCAGTTCTTC.